This T cell receptor (beta chain) is from a study of blood T cell repertoires in COVID-19. Study-level background: From T cells, B-cell-depleted T cells, or PBMCs came the material, which was cDNA or gDNA.

Sequencing used immunoSEQ multiplex PCR; TCRdb keeps in-frame clones, though not all of them. This repertoire shows more than 85,000 clones, approximately 92% found once; its top ten account for more than 1.5%. This clonotype originated in a woman between 45 and 65 years old with COVID-19, enrolled during active disease. Sequencing used peripheral blood.

The CDR3 coding sequence is TGTGCCAGCAGCCTCTCGCACGGGATCTCTGGAAACACCATATATTTT. Amino acids: CASSLSHGISGNTIYF. This rearrangement joins TRBV7-8 to TRBJ1-3; D unclear. The CDR3 contains 16 residues. Trimming removed 5 bases at V and 0 bases at J, with 14 bases between. Germline CDR1 SGHVS, CDR2 FQNEAQ.